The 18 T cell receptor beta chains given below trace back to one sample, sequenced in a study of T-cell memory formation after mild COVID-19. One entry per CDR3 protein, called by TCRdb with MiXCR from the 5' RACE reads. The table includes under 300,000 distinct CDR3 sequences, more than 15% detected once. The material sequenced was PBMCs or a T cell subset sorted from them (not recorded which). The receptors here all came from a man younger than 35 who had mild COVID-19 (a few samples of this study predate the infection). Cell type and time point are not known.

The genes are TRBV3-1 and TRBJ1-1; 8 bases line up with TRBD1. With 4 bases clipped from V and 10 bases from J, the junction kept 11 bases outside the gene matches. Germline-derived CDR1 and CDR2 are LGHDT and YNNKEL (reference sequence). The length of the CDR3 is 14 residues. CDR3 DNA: TGTGCCAGCAGCCCCAAGACAGGGGTGAAGGTAGCTTTCTTT. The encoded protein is CASSPKTGVKVAFF. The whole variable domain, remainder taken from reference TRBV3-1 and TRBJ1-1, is DTAVSQTPKYLVTQMGNDKSIKCEQNLGHDTMYWYKQDSKKFLKIMFSYNNKELIINETVPNRFSPKSPDKAHLNLHINSLELGDSAVYFCASSPKTGVKVAFFGQGTRLTVV.

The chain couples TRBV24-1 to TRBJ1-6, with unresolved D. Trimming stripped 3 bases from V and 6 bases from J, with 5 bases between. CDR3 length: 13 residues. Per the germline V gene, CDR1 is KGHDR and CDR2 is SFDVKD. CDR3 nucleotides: TGTGCCACCAGTGATGGGTTTAATTCACCCCTCCACTTT. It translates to CATSDGFNSPLHF.

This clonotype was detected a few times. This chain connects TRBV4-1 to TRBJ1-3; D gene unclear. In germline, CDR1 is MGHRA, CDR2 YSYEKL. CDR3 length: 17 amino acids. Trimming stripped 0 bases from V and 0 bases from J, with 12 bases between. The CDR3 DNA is TGCGCCAGCAGCCAAGATCGACAAGAGAGCTCTGGAAACACCATATATTTT. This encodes CASSQDRQESSGNTIYF.

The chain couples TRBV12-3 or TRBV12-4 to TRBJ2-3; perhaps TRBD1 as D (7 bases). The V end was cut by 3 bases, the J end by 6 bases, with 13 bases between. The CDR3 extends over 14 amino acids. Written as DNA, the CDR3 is TGTGCCAGCAGTTTTGGAGGGGGCGGTGATACGCAGTATTTT. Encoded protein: CASSFGGGGDTQYF.

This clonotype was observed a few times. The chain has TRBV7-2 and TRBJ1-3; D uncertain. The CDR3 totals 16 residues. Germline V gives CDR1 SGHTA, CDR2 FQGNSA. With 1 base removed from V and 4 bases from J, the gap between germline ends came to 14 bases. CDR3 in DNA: TGTGCCAGCAGCTTAGGAGTGACCCCAGGAGGAAACACCATATATTTT. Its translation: CASSLGVTPGGNTIYF.

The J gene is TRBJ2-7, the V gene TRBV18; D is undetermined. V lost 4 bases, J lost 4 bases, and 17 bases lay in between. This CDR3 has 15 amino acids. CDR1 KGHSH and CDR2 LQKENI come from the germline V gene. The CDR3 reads CASSRRTVGLYEQYV. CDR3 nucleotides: TGTGCCAGCTCACGCCGGACCGTCGGGTTATACGAGCAGTACGTC.

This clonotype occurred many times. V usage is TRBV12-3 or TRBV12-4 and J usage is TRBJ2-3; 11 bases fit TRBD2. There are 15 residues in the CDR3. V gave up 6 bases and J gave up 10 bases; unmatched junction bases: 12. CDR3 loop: CASSRASGGSHAQYF. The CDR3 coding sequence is TGTGCCAGCAGCCGTGCTAGCGGGGGGTCCCATGCGCAGTATTTT.

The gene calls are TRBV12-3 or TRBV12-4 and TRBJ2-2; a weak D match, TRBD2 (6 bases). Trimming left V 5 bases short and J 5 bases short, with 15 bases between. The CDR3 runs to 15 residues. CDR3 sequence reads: CASSRRDGGTGELFF. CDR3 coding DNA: TGTGCCAGCAGTCGCAGGGACGGAGGGACCGGGGAGCTGTTTTTT.

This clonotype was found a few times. The CDR3 DNA follows: TGTGCCAGCAGTTTCGGGACGCGTCAGGAGCAGTTCTTC. Protein product: CASSFGTRQEQFF. J is TRBJ2-1 and V is TRBV3-1; D possibly uses TRBD1 or TRBD2 (5 bases each). This CDR3 region has 13 residues. Deletions cut 6 bases from V and 10 bases from J, with 16 bases between. Germline V gene sequence: CDR1 LGHDT, CDR2 YNNKEL (reference sequence).

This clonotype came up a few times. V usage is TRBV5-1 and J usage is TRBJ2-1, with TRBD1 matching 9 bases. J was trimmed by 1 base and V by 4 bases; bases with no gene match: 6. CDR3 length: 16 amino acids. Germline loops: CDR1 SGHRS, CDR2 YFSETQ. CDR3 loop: CASSPGTGNSYNEQFF. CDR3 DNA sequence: TGCGCCAGCAGCCCGGGGACAGGGAATTCCTACAATGAGCAGTTCTTC.

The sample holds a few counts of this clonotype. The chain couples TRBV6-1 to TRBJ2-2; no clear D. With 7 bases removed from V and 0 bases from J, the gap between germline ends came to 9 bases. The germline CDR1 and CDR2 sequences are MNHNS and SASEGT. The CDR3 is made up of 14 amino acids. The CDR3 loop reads CASIWATNTGELFF. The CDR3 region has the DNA TGTGCCAGCATATGGGCCACGAACACCGGGGAGCTGTTTTTT.

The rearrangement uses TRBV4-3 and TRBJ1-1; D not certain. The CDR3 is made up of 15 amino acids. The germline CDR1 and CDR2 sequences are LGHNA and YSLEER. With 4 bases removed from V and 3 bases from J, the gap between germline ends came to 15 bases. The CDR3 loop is CASSRLTSGDTEAFF. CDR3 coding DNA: TGCGCCAGCAGCCGGTTGACATCCGGGGACACTGAAGCTTTCTTT.

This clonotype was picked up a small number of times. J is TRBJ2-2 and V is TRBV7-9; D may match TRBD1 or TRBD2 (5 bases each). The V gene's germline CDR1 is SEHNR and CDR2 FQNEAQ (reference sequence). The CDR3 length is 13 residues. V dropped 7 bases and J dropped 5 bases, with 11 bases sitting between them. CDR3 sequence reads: CASNRGETGELFF. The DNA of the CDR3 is TGTGCCAGCAACCGAGGGGAAACCGGGGAGCTGTTTTTT.

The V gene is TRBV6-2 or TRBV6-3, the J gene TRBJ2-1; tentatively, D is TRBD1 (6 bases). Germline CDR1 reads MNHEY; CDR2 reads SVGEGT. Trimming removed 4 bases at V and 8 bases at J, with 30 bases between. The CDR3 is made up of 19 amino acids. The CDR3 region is CASSSLRQDAPSTLHEQFF. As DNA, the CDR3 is TGTGCCAGCAGTTCCCTCCGACAGGACGCGCCGTCCACTTTACATGAGCAGTTCTTC.

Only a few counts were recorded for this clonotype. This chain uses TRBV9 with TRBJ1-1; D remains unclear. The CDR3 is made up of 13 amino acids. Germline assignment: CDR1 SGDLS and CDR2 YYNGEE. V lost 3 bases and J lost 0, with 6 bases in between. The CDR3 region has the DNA TGTGCCAGCAGCGACGGGGTGAACACTGAAGCTTTCTTT. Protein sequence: CASSDGVNTEAFF.

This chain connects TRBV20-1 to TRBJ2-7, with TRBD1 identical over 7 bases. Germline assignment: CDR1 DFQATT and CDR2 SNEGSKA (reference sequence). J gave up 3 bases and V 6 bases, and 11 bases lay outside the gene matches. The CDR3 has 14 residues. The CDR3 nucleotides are TGCAGTGCGGATCGCCAGGGGGAAATCTACGAGCAGTACTTC. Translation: CSADRQGEIYEQYF.

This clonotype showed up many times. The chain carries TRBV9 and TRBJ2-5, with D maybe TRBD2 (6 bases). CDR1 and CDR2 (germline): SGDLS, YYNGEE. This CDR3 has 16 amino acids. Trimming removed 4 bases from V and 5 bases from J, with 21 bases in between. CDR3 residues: CASSPHLSGFKETQYF. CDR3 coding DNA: TGTGCCAGCAGCCCCCACCTCAGCGGGTTTAAGGAGACCCAGTACTTC. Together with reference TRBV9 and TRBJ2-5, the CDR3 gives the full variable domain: DSGVTQTPKHLITATGQRVTLRCSPRSGDLSVYWYQQSLDQGLQFLIQYYNGEERAKGNILERFSAQQFPDLHSELNLSSLELGDSALYFCASSPHLSGFKETQYFGPGTRLLVL.

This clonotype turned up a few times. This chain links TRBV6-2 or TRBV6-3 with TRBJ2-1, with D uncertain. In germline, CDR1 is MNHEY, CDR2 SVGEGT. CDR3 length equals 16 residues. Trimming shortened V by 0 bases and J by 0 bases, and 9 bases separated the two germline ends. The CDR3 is CASSYSIGASYNEQFF. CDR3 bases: TGTGCCAGCAGTTACTCGATCGGCGCCTCCTACAATGAGCAGTTCTTC.